This TCR beta chain comes out of a study of cytomegalovirus exposure and HLA in healthy donors. Study-wide findings and caveats: In a later analysis, HLA-associated TCR beta chains were more clonally expanded than equally common others. Among TCR beta chains, those listed as cytomegalovirus-associated numbered over 150.

13 Jbeta primers and 60 Vbeta primers were used for the PCR. Using immunoSEQ multiplex PCR, the repertoire was profiled, and TCRdb retains in-frame clones only, with some absent. The profile shows about 260,000 clones, roughly 81% of them singletons. This clone was seen a single time. Its specificity is unknown. The germline CDR1 and CDR2 sequences are MNHEY and SMNVEV (reference sequence). The CDR3 loop spans 18 amino acids. V lost 6 bases, J lost 1 base, and 24 bases lay in between. The chain is built from TRBV27 and TRBJ1-2; the D is unclear. This receptor was taken from a woman aged 40 to 50 in good health and CMV-seropositive. The sample was PBMCs. CDR3 protein: CASSPSHPLFPINYGYTF. The CDR3 DNA is TGTGCCAGCAGCCCTAGCCACCCTTTATTTCCGATTAACTATGGCTACACCTTC.